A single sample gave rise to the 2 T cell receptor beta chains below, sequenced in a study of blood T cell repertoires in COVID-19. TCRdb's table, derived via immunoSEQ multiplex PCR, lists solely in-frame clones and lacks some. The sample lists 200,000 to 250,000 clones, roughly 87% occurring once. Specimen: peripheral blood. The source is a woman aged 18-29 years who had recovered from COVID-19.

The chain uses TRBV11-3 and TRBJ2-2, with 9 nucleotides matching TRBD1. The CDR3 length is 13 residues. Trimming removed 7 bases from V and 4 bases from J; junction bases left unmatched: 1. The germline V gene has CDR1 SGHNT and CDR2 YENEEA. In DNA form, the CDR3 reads TGTGCCAGCAAGACAGGGGGCACCGGGGAGCTGTTTTTT. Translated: CASKTGGTGELFF.

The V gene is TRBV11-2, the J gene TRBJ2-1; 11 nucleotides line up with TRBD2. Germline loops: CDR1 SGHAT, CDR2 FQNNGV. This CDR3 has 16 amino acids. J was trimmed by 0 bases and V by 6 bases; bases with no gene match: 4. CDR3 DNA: TGTGCCAGCAGGGGACTAGCGGTGAGCTCCTACAATGAGCAGTTCTTC. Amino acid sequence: CASRGLAVSSYNEQFF.